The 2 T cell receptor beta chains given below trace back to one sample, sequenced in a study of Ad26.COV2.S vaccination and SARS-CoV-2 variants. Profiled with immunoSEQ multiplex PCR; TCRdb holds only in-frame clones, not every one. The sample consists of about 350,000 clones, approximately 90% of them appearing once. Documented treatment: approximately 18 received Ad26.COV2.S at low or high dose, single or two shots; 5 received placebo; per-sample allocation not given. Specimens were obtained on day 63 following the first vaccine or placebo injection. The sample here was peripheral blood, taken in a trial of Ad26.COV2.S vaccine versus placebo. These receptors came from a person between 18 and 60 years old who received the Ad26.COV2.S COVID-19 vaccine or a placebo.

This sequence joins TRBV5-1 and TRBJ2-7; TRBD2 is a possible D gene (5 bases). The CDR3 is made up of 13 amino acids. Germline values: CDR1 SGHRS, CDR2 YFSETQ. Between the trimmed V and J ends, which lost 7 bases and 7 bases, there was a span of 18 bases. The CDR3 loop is CASGENTVGEQYF. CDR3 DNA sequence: TGCGCCAGCGGGGAGAACACGGTCGGAGAGCAGTACTTC.

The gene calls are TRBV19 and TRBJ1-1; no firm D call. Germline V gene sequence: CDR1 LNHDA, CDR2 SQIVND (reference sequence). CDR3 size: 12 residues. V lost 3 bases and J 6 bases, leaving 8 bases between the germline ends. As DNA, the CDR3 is TGTGCCAGTAGTATGTCCCGTGCTGAAGCTTTCTTT. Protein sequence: CASSMSRAEAFF.